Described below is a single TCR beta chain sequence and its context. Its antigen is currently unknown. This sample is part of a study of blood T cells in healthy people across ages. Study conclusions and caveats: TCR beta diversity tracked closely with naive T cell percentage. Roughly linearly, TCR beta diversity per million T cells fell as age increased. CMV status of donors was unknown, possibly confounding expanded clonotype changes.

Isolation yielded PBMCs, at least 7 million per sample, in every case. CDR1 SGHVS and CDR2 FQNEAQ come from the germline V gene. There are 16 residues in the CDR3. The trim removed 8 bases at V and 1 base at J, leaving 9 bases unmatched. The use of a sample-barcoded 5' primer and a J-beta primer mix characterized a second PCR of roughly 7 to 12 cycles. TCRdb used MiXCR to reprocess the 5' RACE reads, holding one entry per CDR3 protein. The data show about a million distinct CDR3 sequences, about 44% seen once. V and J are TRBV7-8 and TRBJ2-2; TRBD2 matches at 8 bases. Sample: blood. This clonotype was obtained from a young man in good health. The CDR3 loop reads CASRGLAGENTGELFF. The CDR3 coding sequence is TGTGCCAGCCGAGGACTAGCCGGGGAGAACACCGGGGAGCTGTTTTTT.